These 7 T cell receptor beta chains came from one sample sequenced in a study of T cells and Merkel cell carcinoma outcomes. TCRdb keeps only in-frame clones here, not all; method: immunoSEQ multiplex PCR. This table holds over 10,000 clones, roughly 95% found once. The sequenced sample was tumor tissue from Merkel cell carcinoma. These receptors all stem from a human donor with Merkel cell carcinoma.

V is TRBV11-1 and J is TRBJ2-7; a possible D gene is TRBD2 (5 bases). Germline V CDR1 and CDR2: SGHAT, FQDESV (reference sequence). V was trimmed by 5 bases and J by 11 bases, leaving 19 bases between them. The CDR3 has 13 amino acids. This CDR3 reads CASSPGVSPREYF. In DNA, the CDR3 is TGTGCCAGCAGCCCCGGCGTGTCACCGCGGGAGTACTTC. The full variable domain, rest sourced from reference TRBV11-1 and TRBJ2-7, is EAEVAQSPRYKITEKSQAVAFWCDPISGHATLYWYRQILGQGPELLVQFQDESVVDDSQLPKDRFSAERLKGVDSTLKIQPAELGDSAMYLCASSPGVSPREYFGPGTRLTVT.

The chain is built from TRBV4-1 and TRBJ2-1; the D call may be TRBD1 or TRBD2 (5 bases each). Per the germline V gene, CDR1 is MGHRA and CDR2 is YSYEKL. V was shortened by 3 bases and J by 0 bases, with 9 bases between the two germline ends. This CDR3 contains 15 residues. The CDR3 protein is CASSQGRTSYNEQFF. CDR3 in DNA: TGCGCCAGCAGCCAGGGACGGACCTCCTACAATGAGCAGTTCTTC.

The CDR3 DNA reads as TGTGCCAGCAGTTCACCAGGGGGCGGGGGCTACAATGAGCAGTTCTTC. Translation: CASSSPGGGGYNEQFF. The chain combines TRBV28 with TRBJ2-1, with TRBD1 as a possible D gene (8 bases). The germline gives CDR1 MDHEN, CDR2 SYDVKM. Trimming stripped 4 bases from V and 3 bases from J, with 16 bases between. The CDR3 length is 16 residues.

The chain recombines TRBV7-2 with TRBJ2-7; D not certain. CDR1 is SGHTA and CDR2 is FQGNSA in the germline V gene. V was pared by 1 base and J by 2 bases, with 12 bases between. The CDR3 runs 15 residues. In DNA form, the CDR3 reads TGTGCCAGCAGCTTAGGTTGGGTAGGGACCTACGAGCAGTACTTC. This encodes CASSLGWVGTYEQYF.

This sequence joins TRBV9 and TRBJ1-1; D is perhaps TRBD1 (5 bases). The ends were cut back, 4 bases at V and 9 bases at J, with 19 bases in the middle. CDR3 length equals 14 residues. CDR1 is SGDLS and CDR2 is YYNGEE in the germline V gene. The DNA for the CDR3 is TGTGCCAGCAGCCCCAGTTTAGGGGAGGTGAAAGCTTTCTTT. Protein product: CASSPSLGEVKAFF.

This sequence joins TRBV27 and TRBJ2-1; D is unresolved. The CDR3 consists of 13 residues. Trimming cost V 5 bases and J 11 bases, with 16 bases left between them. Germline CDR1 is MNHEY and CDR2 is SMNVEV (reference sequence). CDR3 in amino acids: CASSRNEAVKQFF. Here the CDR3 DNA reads TGTGCCAGCAGTCGTAATGAGGCGGTTAAGCAGTTCTTC.

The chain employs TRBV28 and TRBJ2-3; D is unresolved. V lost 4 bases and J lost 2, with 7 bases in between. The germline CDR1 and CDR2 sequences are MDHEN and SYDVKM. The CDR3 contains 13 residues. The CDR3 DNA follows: TGTGCCAGCAGTTCGCCAGACACAGATACGCAGTATTTT. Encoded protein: CASSSPDTDTQYF. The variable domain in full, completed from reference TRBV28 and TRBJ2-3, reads DVKVTQSSRYLVKRTGEKVFLECVQDMDHENMFWYRQDPGLGLRLIYFSYDVKMKEKGDIPEGYSVSREKKERFSLILESASTNQTSMYLCASSSPDTDTQYFGPGTRLTVL.